This T cell receptor (beta chain) was profiled in a study of cytomegalovirus exposure and HLA in healthy donors. At the level of the study: One earlier analysis, a look at 150 million to 200 million T cells, found some 110 million unique TCR beta sequences.

The trim removed 6 bases at V and 3 bases at J, leaving 6 bases unmatched. Germline-derived CDR1 and CDR2 are MNHEY and SMNVEV (reference sequence). This CDR3 spans 15 amino acids. Note on this clone: Its antigen remains unknown.

The PCR had 60 Vbeta and 13 Jbeta primers. TCRdb keeps only in-frame clones here, not all; method: immunoSEQ multiplex PCR. The sample lists under 150,000 clones, approximately 77% occurring once. Study-wide findings and caveats: A later analysis found TCR association rates differed by HLA locus, highest for DRB1 and lowest for HLA-C. The productive fraction for most TCR beta V segments was about 87% or about 30% in an earlier analysis.

Donors were nominally healthy when sampled, though unrecorded immune exposures were likely. The clonotype comes from an older woman in good health and CMV-seronegative. The genes are TRBV27 and TRBJ1-5; 9 bases match TRBD1. Sequencing was performed on PBMCs. In nucleotides, the CDR3 is TGTGCCAGCAGGTGGGGACAGGGCGCCAATCAGCCCCAGCATTTT. Its translation is CASRWGQGANQPQHF.